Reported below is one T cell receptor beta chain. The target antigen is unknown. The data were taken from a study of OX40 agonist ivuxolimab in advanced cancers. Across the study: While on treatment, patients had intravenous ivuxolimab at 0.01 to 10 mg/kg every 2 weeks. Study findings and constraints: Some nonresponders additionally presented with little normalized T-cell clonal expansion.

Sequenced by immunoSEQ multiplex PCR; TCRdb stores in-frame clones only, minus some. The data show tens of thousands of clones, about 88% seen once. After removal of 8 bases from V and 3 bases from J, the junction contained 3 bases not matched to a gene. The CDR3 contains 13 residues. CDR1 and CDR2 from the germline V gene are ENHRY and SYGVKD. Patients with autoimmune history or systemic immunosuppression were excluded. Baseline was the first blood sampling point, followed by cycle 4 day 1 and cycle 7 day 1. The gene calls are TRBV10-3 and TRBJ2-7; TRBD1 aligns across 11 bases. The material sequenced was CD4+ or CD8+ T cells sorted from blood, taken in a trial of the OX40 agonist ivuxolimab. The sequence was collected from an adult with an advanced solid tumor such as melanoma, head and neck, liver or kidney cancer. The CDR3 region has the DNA TGTGCCATCTCTGGGACAGGGGGCTACGAGCAGTACTTC. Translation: CAISGTGGYEQYF.